Sequencing of this TCR beta chain was carried out in a study of response to subunit inactivated influenza vaccine. V lost 5 bases, J lost 7 bases, and 11 bases lay in between. This CDR3 spans 12 amino acids. This clonotype was counted at least ten times. The antigen remains unidentified. TCRdb called the RT-PCR reads again in MiXCR, with one record for every CDR3 protein. The sample lists about 500,000 distinct CDR3 sequences; about 17% were seen once. Study conclusions and caveats: That few new T cells are recruited by each seasonal influenza vaccination was the authors' suggestion.

The sample here was CD4+ T cells sorted from PBMCs, taken roughly 24 months after vaccination. This chain links TRBV12-3 or TRBV12-4 with TRBJ1-2; D gene ambiguous. The receptor was isolated from a man aged 45 to 70 who received an inactivated influenza vaccine. CDR3 DNA: TGTGCCAGCAGTGCCACAGTCGTTGGCTACACCTTC. This encodes CASSATVVGYTF.